This TCR beta chain was sequenced in a study of blood T cell repertoires in COVID-19. Repertoires were generated with immunoSEQ multiplex PCR, while TCRdb's copy carries only in-frame clones and drops some. The top ten clones hold 5.5% to 8% of a sample with 85,000 to 130,000 clones, over 75% of them seen once. The CDR3 is 15 amino acids. Germline loops: CDR1 LGHDT, CDR2 YNNKEL (reference sequence). The J segment lost 4 bases and the V segment lost 5 bases, leaving 3 bases of the junction unmatched. Only one count was recorded for this clone. V is TRBV3-1 (or the pseudogene TRBV3-2) and J is TRBJ2-1; 12 nucleotides match TRBD2. Sequenced: peripheral blood. The clonotype originates from an older woman with acute or convalescent COVID-19. The CDR3 region is CASSETSGSYNEQFF. In DNA, the CDR3 is TGTGCCAGCAGCGAGACTAGCGGGAGTTACAATGAGCAGTTCTTC.